Below are 32 T cell receptor beta chains sequenced from a single sample in a study of cytomegalovirus exposure and HLA in healthy donors. Both 60 Vbeta primers and 13 Jbeta primers went into the PCR. Repertoires were generated with immunoSEQ multiplex PCR, while TCRdb's copy carries only in-frame clones and drops some. This sample yields under 150,000 clones, of which 82% are seen a single time; around 3% belongs to the top ten. The sequencing sample was made of PBMCs. The source of these receptors is a boy aged 2-9 years in good health and CMV-seronegative.

This clone appeared a single time. The chain has TRBV9 and TRBJ2-1; the match to TRBD1 covers 9 bases. Germline V gene lookup returns CDR1 SGDLS and CDR2 YYNGEE. The CDR3 extends over 15 amino acids. Trimming took 4 bases from V and 7 from J; bases not matched to a gene: 9. The DNA of the CDR3 is TGTGCCAGCAGCCCCACCGGGACAGGGATGAATGAGCAGTTCTTC. This sequence encodes CASSPTGTGMNEQFF.

V is TRBV9 and J is TRBJ1-2, with D hard to call. The CDR3 consists of 17 residues. Trimming took off 0 bases at V and 4 bases at J, with 19 bases between the two ends. Germline CDR1 reads SGDLS; CDR2 reads YYNGEE. For the CDR3, the DNA is TGTGCCAGCAGCGTAGATATACGGGCGAGACGGGGCTATGGCTACACCTTC. Protein product: CASSVDIRARRGYGYTF.

This clone has a handful of counts. The rearrangement uses TRBV9 and TRBJ1-1, with D possibly TRBD1 on 5 matching bases. Germline V gene lookup returns CDR1 SGDLS and CDR2 YYNGEE. Trimming left V 3 bases short and J 0 bases short, with 6 bases between. The CDR3 totals 13 residues. The CDR3 here is CASSGRVNTEAFF. CDR3 DNA sequence: TGTGCCAGCAGCGGCAGGGTGAACACTGAAGCTTTCTTT.

CDR3 residues: CASSWGTSGGVGIDEQFF. CDR3 DNA: TGTGCCAGCAGCTGGGGCACTAGCGGGGGAGTGGGCATCGATGAGCAGTTCTTC. The genes are TRBV5-6 and TRBJ2-1, with TRBD2 matching over 11 bases. Germline CDR1 reads SGHDT; CDR2 reads YYEEEE. V lost 3 bases, J lost 8 bases, and 16 bases stayed unmatched. The CDR3 is made up of 18 amino acids.

The gene calls are TRBV7-8 and TRBJ2-7; 8 bases agree with TRBD1. This CDR3 has 14 amino acids. Per germline, CDR1 SGHVS and CDR2 FQNEAQ. Trimming took 2 bases from V and 3 from J; bases not matched to a gene: 3. CDR3 in DNA: TGTGCCAGCAGCTTACCGGGACAGGACTACGAGCAGTACGTC. This translates into CASSLPGQDYEQYV.

The CDR3 nucleotides read TGTGCCAGCAGTTTCCGGGACAGGGGTGGCGAGCAGTACTTC. This encodes CASSFRDRGGEQYF. The rearrangement joins TRBV6-4 to TRBJ2-7; 10 bases agree with TRBD1. Germline values: CDR1 MRHNA, CDR2 SNTAGT. The CDR3 contains 14 residues. Trimming removed 5 bases from V and 6 bases from J; junction bases left unmatched: 7.

The chain has TRBV7-8 and TRBJ1-5; perhaps TRBD1 as D (6 bases). The CDR3 contains 16 residues. V lost 1 base and J lost 2, with 12 bases in between. Germline CDR1 SGHVS, CDR2 FQNEAQ. The CDR3, as DNA: TGTGCCAGCAGCTTAGATAGGGGGAACCGCAATCAGCCCCAGCATTTT. It specifies CASSLDRGNRNQPQHF.

This chain links TRBV6-1 with TRBJ1-5; no clear D. The CDR3 totals 14 residues. V was clipped by 0 bases and J by 1 base, with 4 bases between them. Germline assignment: CDR1 MNHNS and CDR2 SASEGT. The CDR3 region has the DNA TGTGCCAGCAGTGAAGCGCAGAGCAATCAGCCCCAGCATTTT. Encoded protein: CASSEAQSNQPQHF.

CDR3 sequence: CASSLALVSGELFF. CDR3 nucleotides: TGTGCCAGCAGCTTAGCGTTAGTCTCCGGGGAGCTGTTTTTT. This rearrangement joins TRBV7-9 to TRBJ2-2; D is unclear. Trimming removed 0 bases from V and 6 bases from J, with 8 bases in between. Germline V lookup: CDR1 SEHNR, CDR2 FQNEAQ (reference sequence). The CDR3 loop spans 14 amino acids.

In this sample, this clone turned up a few times. The chain employs TRBV19 and TRBJ1-1, with TRBD1 identical over 8 bases. The trim removed 5 bases at V and 5 bases at J, leaving 4 bases unmatched. Germline-derived CDR1 and CDR2 are LNHDA and SQIVND (reference sequence). The CDR3 totals 13 residues. CDR3 in DNA: TGTGCCAGTAGTCTCACAGGGGGAACTGAAGCTTTCTTT. Encoded protein: CASSLTGGTEAFF.

This chain uses TRBV9 with TRBJ2-1; D unresolved. Trimming cost V 0 bases and J 10 bases, with 8 bases left between them. The germline gives CDR1 SGDLS, CDR2 YYNGEE. The length of the CDR3 is 12 residues. The CDR3 nucleotides are TGTGCCAGCAGCGTAGTTCTGGGCGAGCAGTTCTTC. Its translation is CASSVVLGEQFF.

A note on this clone: This sample includes further DNA sequences coding for the same CDR3. The genes are TRBV6-5 and TRBJ1-1; perhaps TRBD1 as D (6 bases). The V and J ends lost 3 bases and 1 base respectively, with 9 bases between them. The CDR3 is 14 residues long. In germline, CDR1 is MNHEY, CDR2 SVGAGI. CDR3: CASSYQGWNTEAFF. In DNA, the CDR3 is TGTGCCAGCAGTTATCAGGGGTGGAACACTGAAGCTTTCTTT.

As DNA, the CDR3 is TGTGCCAGCACCTTGACAGGGACCCCTGGCTACACCTTC. Translation: CASTLTGTPGYTF. This chain links TRBV25-1 with TRBJ1-2, with 7 bases fitting TRBD1. Germline CDR1 reads MGHDK; CDR2 reads SYGVNS. Unmatched junction bases numbered 9, after V lost 7 bases and J lost 7 bases. This CDR3 has 13 residues.

The chain has TRBV14 and TRBJ1-1; the match to TRBD1 covers 7 bases. The length of the CDR3 is 16 residues. Germline V CDR1 and CDR2: SGHDN, FVKESK. The J segment lost 5 bases and the V segment lost 2 bases, leaving 11 bases of the junction unmatched. The CDR3 DNA reads as TGTGCCAGCAGCCAATTGACAGGGAGAGGATCTACTGAAGCTTTCTTT. Translating gives CASSQLTGRGSTEAFF.

The chain recombines TRBV11-2 with TRBJ2-5, with 10 positions matching TRBD1. The CDR3 consists of 16 residues. CDR1 and CDR2 (germline): SGHAT, FQNNGV. Unmatched junction bases numbered 11, after V lost 6 bases and J lost 4 bases. For the CDR3, the DNA is TGTGCCAGCAGGTTGTGGGACAGGGGTTCAGGAGAGACCCAGTACTTC. This codes for CASRLWDRGSGETQYF.

The chain employs TRBV30 and TRBJ1-4; 8 positions agree with TRBD1. CDR1 and CDR2 from the germline V gene are GTSNPN and SVGIG (reference sequence). This CDR3 is 14 amino acids long. V lost 4 bases to trimming and J lost 7 bases; unmatched junction nucleotides: 8. The CDR3 coding sequence is TGTGCCTGGACCTTAGACAGGGGAGGTGAAAAACTGTTTTTT. This encodes CAWTLDRGGEKLFF.

This clone was counted a few times. V and J are TRBV7-9 and TRBJ1-1; no definite D call. Germline values: CDR1 SEHNR, CDR2 FQNEAQ (reference sequence). This CDR3 has 13 residues. V gave up 1 base and J gave up 6 bases, with 9 bases separating them. CDR3 DNA sequence: TGTGCCAGCAGCTTAGGGCAGGATTCTGAAGCTTTCTTT. Amino acid sequence: CASSLGQDSEAFF.

This clone has only one observation. V and J are TRBV7-9 and TRBJ2-3; 9 nucleotides line up with TRBD1. The CDR3 extends over 15 amino acids. Looked up from germline, CDR1 is SEHNR and CDR2 is FQNEAQ (reference sequence). V shed 5 bases and J 4 bases; nucleotides not matched to a gene: 7. The CDR3 region has the DNA TGTGCCAGCAGCGGGGGACAGGGCTGGGCAGATACGCAGTATTTT. This codes for CASSGGQGWADTQYF.

This clone has more than one count but fewer than ten. Here the CDR3 DNA reads TGTGCCAGCAGTGGAGGGAGCTACAATGAGCAGTTCTTC. The encoded protein is CASSGGSYNEQFF. The rearrangement joins TRBV27 to TRBJ2-1, with D possibly TRBD2 on 6 matching bases. Germline-derived CDR1 and CDR2 are MNHEY and SMNVEV (reference sequence). V gave up 5 bases and J gave up 3 bases, with 8 bases separating them. The CDR3 covers 13 residues.

DNA of the CDR3: TGTGCCAGCAGCTTAGAATCGGAGACCCAGTACTTC. It translates to CASSLESETQYF. The rearrangement joins TRBV7-6 to TRBJ2-5; D is unclear. This CDR3 comprises 12 residues. V lost 1 base to trimming and J lost 5 bases, with 5 bases between them. CDR1 and CDR2 from the germline V gene are SGHVS and FNYEAQ.

The chain has TRBV19 and TRBJ2-1; tentative D call: TRBD2 (5 bases). Germline V gene lookup returns CDR1 LNHDA and CDR2 SQIVND (reference sequence). The CDR3 is 18 amino acids. V lost 0 bases, J lost 7 bases, and 22 bases lay in between. This chain's CDR3 is CASSIDPPPAVSRNEQFF. The DNA of the CDR3 is TGTGCCAGTAGTATAGATCCCCCCCCAGCGGTGAGTCGAAATGAGCAGTTCTTC.

This chain uses TRBV19 with TRBJ1-2; 12 bases match TRBD1. V was clipped by 5 bases and J by 2 bases; unmatched bases: 3. CDR1 and CDR2 from the germline V gene are LNHDA and SQIVND (reference sequence). This CDR3 region has 15 residues. CDR3 bases: TGTGCCAGTAGTCCTGGGACAGGGGGCAACTATGGCTACACCTTC. Amino acids: CASSPGTGGNYGYTF.

V usage is TRBV2 and J usage is TRBJ1-5; TRBD1 might be the D (6 bases). This CDR3 contains 16 residues. Germline CDR1 SNHLY, CDR2 FYNNEI. V was pared by 2 bases and J by 4 bases, with 15 bases between. CDR3 nucleotide sequence: TGTGCCAGCAGTGAAAACGGACAGAGTTTTAATCAGCCCCAGCATTTT. Protein: CASSENGQSFNQPQHF.

This chain joins TRBV9 and TRBJ2-2; tentatively, D is TRBD2 (5 bases). Trimming removed 0 bases from V and 6 bases from J, with 9 bases in between. The germline V gene has CDR1 SGDLS and CDR2 YYNGEE. CDR3 length equals 14 residues. The CDR3 DNA reads TGTGCCAGCAGCGTAGGGCGGGTAGCCGGGGAGCTGTTTTTT. It yields the protein CASSVGRVAGELFF.

The chain has TRBV13 and TRBJ2-3; 7 positions match TRBD2. CDR3 length: 14 residues. Germline assignment: CDR1 PRHDT and CDR2 FYEKMQ (reference sequence). Trimming took 5 bases from V and 2 from J; bases not matched to a gene: 4. The CDR3 DNA is TGTGCCAGCAGCCGGCTAGCGGTCACAGATACGCAGTATTTT. It translates to CASSRLAVTDTQYF.

This chain connects TRBV7-9 to TRBJ1-1; TRBD1 is a possible D gene (6 bases). CDR3 length: 14 amino acids. Trimming removed 5 bases from V and 5 bases from J, with 15 bases in between. Per the germline V gene, CDR1 is SEHNR and CDR2 is FQNEAQ (reference sequence). The CDR3 region is CASSPAGGRTEAFF. The CDR3 coding sequence is TGTGCCAGCAGCCCGGCGGGGGGCCGGACTGAAGCTTTCTTT. The full variable domain, in which reference TRBV7-9 and TRBJ1-1 provide the parts outside the CDR3, is DTGVSQNPRHKITKRGQNVTFRCDPISEHNRLYWYRQTLGQGPEFLTYFQNEAQLEKSRLLSDRFSAERPKGSFSTLEIQRTEQGDSAMYLCASSPAGGRTEAFFGQGTRLTVV.

The CDR3 DNA reads TGTGCCAGCAGCACCGCCGGGACAGGGGGGACTAGCGGTTTATACAATGAGCAGTTCTTC. As protein: CASSTAGTGGTSGLYNEQFF. The genes are TRBV9 and TRBJ2-1, with D perhaps matching TRBD1 or TRBD2 (11 bases each). Germline V gene data show CDR1 as SGDLS and CDR2 as YYNGEE. The CDR3 length is 20 residues. V lost 4 bases, J lost 4 bases, and 30 bases lay in between.

The J gene is TRBJ2-2, the V gene TRBV7-6; weak D call: TRBD2 (5 bases). CDR1 is SGHVS and CDR2 is FNYEAQ in the germline V gene. The CDR3 length is 13 residues. Trimming took 5 bases from V and 4 from J, leaving 8 bases between them. In DNA form, the CDR3 reads TGTGCCAGCAGCCCGGGGTTCACCGGGGAGCTGTTTTTT. Translating it yields CASSPGFTGELFF.

V is TRBV6-5 and J is TRBJ2-1, with D possibly being TRBD2 (6 bases). Trimming took 2 bases from V and 0 from J, leaving 8 bases between them. The CDR3 consists of 15 residues. Germline V gives CDR1 MNHEY, CDR2 SVGAGI. CDR3 sequence: CASSYTGSSYNEQFF. In DNA, the CDR3 is TGTGCCAGCAGTTACACCGGGAGCTCCTACAATGAGCAGTTCTTC.

The chain recombines TRBV13 with TRBJ1-5; 10 positions agree with TRBD1. This CDR3 comprises 15 residues. Germline V CDR1 and CDR2: PRHDT, FYEKMQ (reference sequence). V trimming: 5 bases; J trimming: 6 bases; junction bases outside the gene matches: 7. The CDR3 nucleotides are TGTGCCAGCAGCCCCGCGGGACAGGGGCCTCAGCCCCAGCATTTT. Translated: CASSPAGQGPQPQHF.

The chain carries TRBV29-1 and TRBJ2-1, with TRBD2 identical over 14 bases. J was trimmed by 4 bases and V by 8 bases; bases with no gene match: 7. Germline assignment: CDR1 SQVTM and CDR2 ANQGSEA. The CDR3 runs 15 residues. CDR3 sequence reads: CSHRGLAGVYNEQFF. The CDR3 DNA reads as TGCAGCCACCGGGGACTAGCGGGGGTGTACAATGAGCAGTTCTTC.

The J gene is TRBJ2-5, the V gene TRBV5-1; D might be TRBD1 (6 bases). The CDR3 runs 15 residues. V lost 3 bases and J lost 4, with 16 bases in between. Germline V gives CDR1 SGHRS, CDR2 YFSETQ. The DNA for the CDR3 is TGCGCCAGCAGCTCTCCCCGGACAGTACGAGAGACCCAGTACTTC. Translation: CASSSPRTVRETQYF.